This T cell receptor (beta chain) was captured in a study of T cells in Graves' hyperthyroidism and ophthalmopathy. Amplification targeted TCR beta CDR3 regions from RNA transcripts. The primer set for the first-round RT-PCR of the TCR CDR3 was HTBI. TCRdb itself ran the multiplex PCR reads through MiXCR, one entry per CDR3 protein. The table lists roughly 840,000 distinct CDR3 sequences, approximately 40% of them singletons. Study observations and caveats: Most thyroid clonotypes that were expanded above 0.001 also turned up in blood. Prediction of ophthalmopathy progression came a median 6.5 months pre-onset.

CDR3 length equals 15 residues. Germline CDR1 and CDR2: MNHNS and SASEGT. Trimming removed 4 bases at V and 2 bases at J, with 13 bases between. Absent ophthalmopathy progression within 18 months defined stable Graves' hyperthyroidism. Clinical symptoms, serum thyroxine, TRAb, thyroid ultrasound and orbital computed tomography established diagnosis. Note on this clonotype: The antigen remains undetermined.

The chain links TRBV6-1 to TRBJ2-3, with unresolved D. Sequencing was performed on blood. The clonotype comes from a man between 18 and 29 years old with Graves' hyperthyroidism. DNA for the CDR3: TGTGCCAGCAGTGGGCATACACTCATCACAGATACGCAGTATTTT. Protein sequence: CASSGHTLITDTQYF.